This T cell receptor beta chain was recorded in a study of cytomegalovirus exposure and HLA in healthy donors. Across the whole study: Across some 400 genotyped donors, just over 80% landed in the Caucasian-associated ancestry cluster. Study-wide points: The authors listed 180 or so TCR beta chains as cytomegalovirus-associated. A later analysis linked about 17,000 TCR beta sequences to HLA alleles at 0.05 false discovery rate. Solely CMV serostatus was available to characterize immune exposure.

CDR1 and CDR2 (germline): MNHNS, SASEGT. CDR3 length equals 15 residues. V was cut by 5 bases and J by 5 bases, with 19 bases left in between. Amplification used 60 Vbeta primers and 13 Jbeta primers. The table came from immunoSEQ multiplex PCR; TCRdb's copy has only in-frame clones and leaves some out. The table has about 83,000 clones, roughly 76% seen once. For this clone: Its antigen is as yet unknown.

The chain links TRBV6-1 to TRBJ2-7; D perhaps matches TRBD2 (6 bases). This receptor was taken from a woman aged 25 to 39 in good health and CMV-seronegative. Sequenced: PBMCs. CDR3: CASSLVWRDVNEQYF. The CDR3 nucleotides read TGTGCCAGCAGTTTAGTCTGGCGGGATGTCAACGAGCAGTACTTC.